The clone carrying this TCR beta chain was counted many times. Antigen: not known. The data were taken from a study of T cells in Graves' hyperthyroidism and ophthalmopathy. RNA transcripts gave rise to amplified TCR beta CDR3 regions. HTBI primers were the set used in a first-round RT-PCR of the TCR CDR3. TCRdb recomputed calls from the multiplex PCR reads with MiXCR, one row per CDR3 protein. Counted here are about 400,000 distinct CDR3 sequences, about 13% occurring once; the ten biggest clones make up 9% to 9.5%. Per germline, CDR1 SGHRS and CDR2 YFSETQ. This CDR3 is 15 amino acids long. Trimming took 0 bases from V and 5 from J; bases not matched to a gene: 6. Findings and caveats of the study: Blood held most thyroid clonotypes expanded above 0.001 frequency.

The V gene is TRBV5-1, the J gene TRBJ2-5; 8 bases fit TRBD1. Sequencing used blood. This TCR came from a woman aged 18-29 years with Graves' hyperthyroidism. The CDR3 is CASSLDTDRVETQYF. In DNA form, the CDR3 reads TGCGCCAGCAGCTTGGATACGGACAGGGTCGAGACCCAGTACTTC.